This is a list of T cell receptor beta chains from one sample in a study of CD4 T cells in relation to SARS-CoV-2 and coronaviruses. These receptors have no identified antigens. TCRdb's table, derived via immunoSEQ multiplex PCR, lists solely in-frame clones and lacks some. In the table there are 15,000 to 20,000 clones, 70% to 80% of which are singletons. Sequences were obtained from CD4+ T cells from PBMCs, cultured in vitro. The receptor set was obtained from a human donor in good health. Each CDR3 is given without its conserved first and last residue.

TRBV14	ASSQLGETQY
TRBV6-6	ASSYDSEAF
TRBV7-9	ASSAGSPYNEQF
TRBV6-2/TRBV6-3	ASSSPGLARKTQY
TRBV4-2	ASSQGSDRFSNYGYT
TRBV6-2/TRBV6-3	ASSYLGQGLYEQY
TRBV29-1	SASPGANVLT
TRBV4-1	ASSQDWQGFLNEQF
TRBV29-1	SASGTSGGNTGELF
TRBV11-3	ASSFGVTGELF
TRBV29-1	SVVGQAIPYEQY
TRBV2	ASRRDRTNNEQF
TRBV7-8	ASSSNAGAVQPQH
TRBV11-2	ASSSGLKIGETQY
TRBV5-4	ASSLAIGGRETQY